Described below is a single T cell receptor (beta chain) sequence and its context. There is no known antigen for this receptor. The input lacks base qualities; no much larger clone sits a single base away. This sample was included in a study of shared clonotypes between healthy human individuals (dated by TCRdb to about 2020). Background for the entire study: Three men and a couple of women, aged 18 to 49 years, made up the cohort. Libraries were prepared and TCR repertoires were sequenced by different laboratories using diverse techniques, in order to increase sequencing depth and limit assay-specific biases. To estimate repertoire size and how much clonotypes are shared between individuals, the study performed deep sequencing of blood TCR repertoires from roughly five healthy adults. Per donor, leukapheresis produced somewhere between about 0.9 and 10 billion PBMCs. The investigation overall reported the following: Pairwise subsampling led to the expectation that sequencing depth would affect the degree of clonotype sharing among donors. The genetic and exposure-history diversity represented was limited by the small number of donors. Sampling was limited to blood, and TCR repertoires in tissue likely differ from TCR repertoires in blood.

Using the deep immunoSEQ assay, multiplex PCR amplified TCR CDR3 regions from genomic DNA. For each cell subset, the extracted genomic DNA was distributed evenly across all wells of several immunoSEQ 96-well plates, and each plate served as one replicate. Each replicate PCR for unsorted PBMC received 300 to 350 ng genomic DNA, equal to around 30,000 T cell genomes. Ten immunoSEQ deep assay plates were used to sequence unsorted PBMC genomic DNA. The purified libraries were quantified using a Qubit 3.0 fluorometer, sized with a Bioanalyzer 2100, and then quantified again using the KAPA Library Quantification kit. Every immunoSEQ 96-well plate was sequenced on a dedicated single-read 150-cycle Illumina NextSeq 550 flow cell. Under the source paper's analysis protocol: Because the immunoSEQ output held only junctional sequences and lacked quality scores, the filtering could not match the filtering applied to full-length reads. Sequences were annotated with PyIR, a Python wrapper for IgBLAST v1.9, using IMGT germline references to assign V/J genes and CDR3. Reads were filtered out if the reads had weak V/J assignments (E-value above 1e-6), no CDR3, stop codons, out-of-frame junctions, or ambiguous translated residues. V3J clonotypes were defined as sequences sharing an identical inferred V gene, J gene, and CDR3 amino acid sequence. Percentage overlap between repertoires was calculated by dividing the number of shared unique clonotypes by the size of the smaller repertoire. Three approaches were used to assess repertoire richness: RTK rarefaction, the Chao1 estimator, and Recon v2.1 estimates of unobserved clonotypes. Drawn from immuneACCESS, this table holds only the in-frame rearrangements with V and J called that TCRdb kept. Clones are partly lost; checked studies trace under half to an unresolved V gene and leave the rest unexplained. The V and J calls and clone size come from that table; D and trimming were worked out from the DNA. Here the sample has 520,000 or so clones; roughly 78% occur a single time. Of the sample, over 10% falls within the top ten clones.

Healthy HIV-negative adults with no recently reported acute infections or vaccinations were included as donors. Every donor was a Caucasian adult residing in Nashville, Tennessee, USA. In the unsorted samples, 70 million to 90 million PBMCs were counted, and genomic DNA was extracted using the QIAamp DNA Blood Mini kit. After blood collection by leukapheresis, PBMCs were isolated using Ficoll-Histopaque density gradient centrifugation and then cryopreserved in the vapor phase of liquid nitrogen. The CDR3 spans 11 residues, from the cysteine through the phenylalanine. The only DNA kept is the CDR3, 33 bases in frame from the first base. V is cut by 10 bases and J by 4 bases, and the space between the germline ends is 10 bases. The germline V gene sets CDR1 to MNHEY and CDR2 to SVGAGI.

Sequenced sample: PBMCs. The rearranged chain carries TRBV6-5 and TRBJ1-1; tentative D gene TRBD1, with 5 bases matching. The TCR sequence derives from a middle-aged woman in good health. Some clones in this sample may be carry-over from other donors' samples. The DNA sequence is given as TGTGCCACCACGAGGGGCACTGAAGCTTTCTTT. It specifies CATTRGTEAFF.